These 9 T cell receptor beta chains were sequenced from one sample in a study of cytomegalovirus exposure and HLA in healthy donors. With 60 Vbeta and 13 Jbeta primers, the PCR was carried out. Data came from immunoSEQ multiplex PCR; TCRdb stores just in-frame clones and leaves some out. The data contain about 160,000 clones, about four fifths of them seen just once; the ten biggest clones take up roughly an eighth. Sequencing was carried out using PBMCs. The receptor set was obtained from a woman between 50 and 59 years old in good health and CMV-seronegative.

This clone has a single count. V and J are TRBV7-7 and TRBJ2-1; 8 bases map to TRBD2. CDR3 length: 13 residues. J gave up 6 bases and V 10 bases, and 8 bases lay outside the gene matches. Per the germline V gene, CDR1 is SSHAT and CDR2 is FNYEAQ (reference sequence). The chain's CDR3 is CATSRAGANEQFF. The CDR3 DNA sequence: TGTGCCACCAGTAGAGCGGGGGCCAATGAGCAGTTCTTC.

This chain links TRBV5-4 with TRBJ2-3; D remains ambiguous. The CDR3 totals 17 residues. Germline V gene data show CDR1 as SGHNT and CDR2 as YYREEE (reference sequence). The V end was cut by 4 bases, the J end by 2 bases, with 20 bases between. In DNA form, the CDR3 reads TGTGCCAGCAGCCCGACTGGCAGACTTCTACCCACAGATACGCAGTATTTT. It yields the protein CASSPTGRLLPTDTQYF.

The rearrangement uses TRBV5-1 and TRBJ2-7, with a possible D match to TRBD2 (6 bases). Germline loops: CDR1 SGHRS, CDR2 YFSETQ. The V end lost 2 bases, the J end lost 3 bases, and 15 bases lay between the germline ends. This CDR3 has 15 residues. This CDR3 reads CASSLQSGTLYEQYF. The CDR3 coding sequence is TGCGCCAGCAGCTTACAATCCGGGACTCTCTACGAGCAGTACTTC.

The V call is TRBV11-2, the J call TRBJ2-3; 11 nucleotides align to TRBD2. The CDR3 spans 15 residues. J lost 5 bases, V lost 5 bases, and 6 bases had no gene match. CDR1 and CDR2 (germline): SGHAT, FQNNGV. The CDR3 coding sequence is TGTGCCAGCAGCATAGCGGGAGGGCGTAGAGATACGCAGTATTTT. The encoded protein is CASSIAGGRRDTQYF.

In its sample, this clone was seen a few times. This rearrangement joins TRBV29-1 to TRBJ2-5; 10 positions agree with TRBD1. CDR1 SQVTM and CDR2 ANQGSEA come from the germline V gene. V was pared by 7 bases and J by 5 bases, with 13 bases of the junction left unmatched. This CDR3 region has 15 residues. CDR3 protein: CSAGGRGTGDETQYF. CDR3 sequence (DNA): TGCAGCGCCGGAGGGAGGGGGACAGGGGACGAGACCCAGTACTTC.

This rearrangement joins TRBV13 to TRBJ2-7; 8 bases match TRBD1. J lost 2 bases, V lost 4 bases, and 10 bases had no gene match. The CDR3 is 16 amino acids. CDR1 is PRHDT and CDR2 is FYEKMQ in the germline V gene (reference sequence). In DNA, the CDR3 is TGTGCCAGCAGCTCTCCATCGGGACAGGCGCCCTACGAGCAGTACTTC. Its protein product is CASSSPSGQAPYEQYF.

The chain uses TRBV11-2 and TRBJ1-6; tentatively, D is TRBD1 (5 bases). The CDR3 is made up of 15 amino acids. Between the trimmed V and J ends, which lost 3 bases and 7 bases, there was a span of 13 bases. Germline values: CDR1 SGHAT, CDR2 FQNNGV. Written as DNA, the CDR3 is TGTGCCAGCAGCTTGGGGACGCGGGGCAATTCACCCCTCCACTTT. It codes for CASSLGTRGNSPLHF.

CDR3 loop: CARSFSGGHHYGYTF. CDR3 DNA: TGTGCCAGAAGCTTCTCCGGGGGGCACCACTATGGCTACACCTTC. This chain links TRBV5-3 with TRBJ1-2; possibly TRBD1 for D (6 bases). TRBV5-3 carries the ORF label, with uncertain function. The CDR3 loop spans 15 amino acids. With 2 bases removed from V and 3 bases from J, the gap between germline ends came to 14 bases.

This chain connects TRBV6-1 to TRBJ1-4; D ambiguous. V lost 6 bases, J lost 3 bases, and 8 bases lay in between. The V gene's germline CDR1 is MNHNS and CDR2 SASEGT. The CDR3 is made up of 13 amino acids. CDR3 DNA sequence: TGTGCCAGCAGCGGGAACGCTAATGAAAAACTGTTTTTT. It is translated as CASSGNANEKLFF.